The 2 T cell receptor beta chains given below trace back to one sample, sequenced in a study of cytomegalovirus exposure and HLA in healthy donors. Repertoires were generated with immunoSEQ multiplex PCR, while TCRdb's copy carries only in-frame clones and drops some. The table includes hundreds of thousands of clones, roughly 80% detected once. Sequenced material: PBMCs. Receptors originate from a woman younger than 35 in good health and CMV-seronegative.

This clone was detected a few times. Here the CDR3 DNA reads TGTGCCAGCAGTGAGGGAAGCTACGAGCAGTACTTC. Translating it yields CASSEGSYEQYF. The chain employs TRBV6-1 and TRBJ2-7; D not certain. This CDR3 comprises 12 residues. Germline V lookup: CDR1 MNHNS, CDR2 SASEGT. With 3 bases removed from V and 3 bases from J, the gap between germline ends came to 6 bases.

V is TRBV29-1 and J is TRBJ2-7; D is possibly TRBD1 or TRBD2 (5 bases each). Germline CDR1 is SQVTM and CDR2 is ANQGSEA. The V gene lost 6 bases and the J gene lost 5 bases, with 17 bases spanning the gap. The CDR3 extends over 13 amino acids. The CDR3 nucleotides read TGCAGCGTCGAGACGACAGCGGTTAACGAGCAGTACTTC. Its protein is CSVETTAVNEQYF.